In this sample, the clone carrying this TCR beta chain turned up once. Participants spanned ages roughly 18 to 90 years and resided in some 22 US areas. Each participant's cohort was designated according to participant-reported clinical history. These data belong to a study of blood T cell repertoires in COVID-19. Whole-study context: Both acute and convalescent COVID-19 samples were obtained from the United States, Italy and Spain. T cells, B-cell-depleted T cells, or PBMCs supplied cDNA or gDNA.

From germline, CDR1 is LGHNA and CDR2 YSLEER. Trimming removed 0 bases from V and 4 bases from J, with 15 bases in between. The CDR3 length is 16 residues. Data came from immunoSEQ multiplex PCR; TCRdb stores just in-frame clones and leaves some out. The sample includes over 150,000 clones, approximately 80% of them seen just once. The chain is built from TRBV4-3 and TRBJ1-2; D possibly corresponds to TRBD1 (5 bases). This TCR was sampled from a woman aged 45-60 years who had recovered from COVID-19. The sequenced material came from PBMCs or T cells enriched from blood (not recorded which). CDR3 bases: TGCGCCAGCAGCCAAGAGTCCCCCCCGACAGTCTATGGCTACACCTTC. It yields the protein CASSQESPPTVYGYTF.